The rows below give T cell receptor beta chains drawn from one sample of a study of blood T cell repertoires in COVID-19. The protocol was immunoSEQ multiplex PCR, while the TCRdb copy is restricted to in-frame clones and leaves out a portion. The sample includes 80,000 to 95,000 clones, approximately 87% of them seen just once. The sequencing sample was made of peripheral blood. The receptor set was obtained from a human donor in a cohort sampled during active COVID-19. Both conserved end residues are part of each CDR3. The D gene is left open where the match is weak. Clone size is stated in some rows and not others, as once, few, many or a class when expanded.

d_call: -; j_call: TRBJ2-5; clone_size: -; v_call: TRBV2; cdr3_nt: TGTGCCAGCAGCATCAGGCGCCGGGAGACCCAGTACTTC; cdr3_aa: CASSIRRRETQYF
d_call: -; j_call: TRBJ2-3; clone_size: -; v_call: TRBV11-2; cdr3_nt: TGTGCCACCGTCATTTCACAGGGCTCGTCAGATACGCAGTATTTT; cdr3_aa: CATVISQGSSDTQYF
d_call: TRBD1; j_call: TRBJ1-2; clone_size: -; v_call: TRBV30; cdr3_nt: TGTGCCTGGCATCCAGGGACAGGGGCCGGCTACACCTTC; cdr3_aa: CAWHPGTGAGYTF
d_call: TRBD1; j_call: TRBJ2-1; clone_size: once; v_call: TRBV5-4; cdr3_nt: TGTGCCAGCAGACCTCCGGGGACAGGGTTCAATGAGCAGTTCTTC; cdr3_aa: CASRPPGTGFNEQFF
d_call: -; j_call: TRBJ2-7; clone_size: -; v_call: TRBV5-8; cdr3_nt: TGTGCCAGCCCACTCCGGGGGAAGGGGCTTTTCTACGAGCAGTACTTC; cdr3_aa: CASPLRGKGLFYEQYF
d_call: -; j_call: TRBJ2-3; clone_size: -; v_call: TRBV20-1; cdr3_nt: TGCAGTGCCGCGCAAACAGATACGCAGTATTTT; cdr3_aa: CSAAQTDTQYF
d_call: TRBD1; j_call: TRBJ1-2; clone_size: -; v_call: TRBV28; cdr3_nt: TGTGCCAGCAGCAAAGGGACAGGGGGCGCCGATAAGGGCTACACCTTC; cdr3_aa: CASSKGTGGADKGYTF
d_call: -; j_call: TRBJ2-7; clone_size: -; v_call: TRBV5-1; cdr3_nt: TGCGCCAGCAGCTTAGTAGATACGAAATACGAGCAGTACTTC; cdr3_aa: CASSLVDTKYEQYF
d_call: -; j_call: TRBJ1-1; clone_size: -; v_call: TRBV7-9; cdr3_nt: TGTGCCAGCAGCTTATACGGCGGGAACACTGAAGCTTTCTTT; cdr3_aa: CASSLYGGNTEAFF
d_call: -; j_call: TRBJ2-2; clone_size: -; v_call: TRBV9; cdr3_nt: TGTGCCAGCAGCGCCCTGGGGGCAAGGTCGGGCACCGGGGAGCTGTTTTTT; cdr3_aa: CASSALGARSGTGELFF
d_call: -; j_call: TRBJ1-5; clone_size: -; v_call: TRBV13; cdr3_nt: TGTGCCAGCAGCTACGGACACCAGAATCAGCCCCAGCATTTT; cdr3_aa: CASSYGHQNQPQHF
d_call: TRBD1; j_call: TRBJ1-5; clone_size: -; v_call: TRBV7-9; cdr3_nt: TGTGCCAGCAGCTTAGGGGGGACAGGCTCGATTAATCAGCCCCAGCATTTT; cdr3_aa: CASSLGGTGSINQPQHF
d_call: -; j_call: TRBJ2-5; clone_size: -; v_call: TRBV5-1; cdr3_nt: TGCGCCAGCAGCCCCACCGCGACAGCTAGGGGAGAGACCCAGTACTTC; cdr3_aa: CASSPTATARGETQYF
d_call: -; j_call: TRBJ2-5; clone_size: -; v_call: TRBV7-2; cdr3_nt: TGTGCCAGCAGCTTAGAGGGACATCACCAAGAGACCCAGTACTTC; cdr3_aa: CASSLEGHHQETQYF
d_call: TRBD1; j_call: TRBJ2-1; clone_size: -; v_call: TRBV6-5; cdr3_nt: TGTGCCAGCCTTCGGGACAGGGAATACAATGAGCAGTTCTTC; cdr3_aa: CASLRDREYNEQFF